The 8 T cell receptor beta chains listed next were all sequenced from one sample in a study of T cell changes during pregnancy in multiple sclerosis. Some clones are missing from TCRdb's copy, which holds only in-frame ones; the method was immunoSEQ multiplex PCR. The profile shows 25,000 to 35,000 clones, roughly 89% of them singletons. The source material was CD4+ T cells from peripheral blood mononuclear cells, sampled in the third trimester of pregnancy. The receptors stem from a female donor in good health, enrolled as a control in a pregnancy study.

Only a few counts were recorded for this clone. This chain links TRBV11-3 with TRBJ2-7; the match to TRBD2 covers 13 bases. The V and J ends lost 4 bases and 3 bases, in that order; junction bases with no gene match: 3. Germline CDR1 and CDR2: SGHNT and YENEEA. The CDR3 has 15 amino acids. CDR3 nucleotide sequence: TGTGCCAGCAGCTCGGGACTAGCGGGGTACTACGAGCAGTACTTC. As protein: CASSSGLAGYYEQYF.

The chain carries TRBV7-9 and TRBJ2-1, with 7 bases identical to TRBD2. CDR3 size: 12 residues. Trimming cost V 5 bases and J 15 bases; bases outside gene matches: 10. CDR1 and CDR2 from the germline V gene are SEHNR and FQNEAQ (reference sequence). CDR3 sequence: CASSGAGAHSFF. For the CDR3, the DNA is TGTGCCAGCAGCGGCGCGGGAGCCCATTCGTTCTTC.

This chain links TRBV7-9 with TRBJ1-1, with D uncertain. This CDR3 comprises 12 residues. Germline V gene lookup returns CDR1 SEHNR and CDR2 FQNEAQ (reference sequence). V was cut by 6 bases and J by 2 bases, with 7 bases left in between. The CDR3 spells CASSEQNTEAFF. The DNA of the CDR3 is TGTGCCAGCAGTGAGCAAAACACTGAAGCTTTCTTT.

The V and J genes are TRBV27 and TRBJ2-7, with TRBD2 as a possible D gene (5 bases). Germline V gene data show CDR1 as MNHEY and CDR2 as SMNVEV (reference sequence). The V and J ends lost 3 bases and 1 base respectively, with 7 bases between them. The CDR3 is made up of 13 amino acids. The CDR3 loop reads CASSLTGSYEQYF. Written as DNA, the CDR3 is TGTGCCAGCAGTTTGACGGGATCCTACGAGCAGTACTTC.

This rearrangement joins TRBV9 to TRBJ2-7; possible D gene TRBD1, 6 bases. Trimming took off 0 bases at V and 3 bases at J, with 16 bases between the two ends. Germline loops: CDR1 SGDLS, CDR2 YYNGEE. The CDR3 covers 16 residues. The CDR3: CASSVDPRGPLYEQYF. The CDR3, as DNA: TGTGCCAGCAGCGTAGACCCCAGGGGCCCACTCTACGAGCAGTACTTC. Based on the CDR3 plus reference TRBV9 and TRBJ2-7, the full variable domain is DSGVTQTPKHLITATGQRVTLRCSPRSGDLSVYWYQQSLDQGLQFLIQYYNGEERAKGNILERFSAQQFPDLHSELNLSSLELGDSALYFCASSVDPRGPLYEQYFGPGTRLTVT.

This clone was observed a few times. V and J are TRBV7-9 and TRBJ1-2; TRBD1 agrees at 7 bases. The CDR3 loop spans 13 amino acids. Germline assignment: CDR1 SEHNR and CDR2 FQNEAQ (reference sequence). V trimming: 6 bases; J trimming: 3 bases; junction bases outside the gene matches: 4. CDR3 region: CASSPTGHYGYTF. The CDR3 nucleotides are TGTGCCAGCAGTCCGACAGGGCACTATGGCTACACCTTC.

In nucleotides, the CDR3 is TGTGCCAGCAGCGGCCAGGGGAACACCGGGGAGCTGTTTTTT. It translates to CASSGQGNTGELFF. J is TRBJ2-2 and V is TRBV27; D perhaps matches TRBD1 (5 bases). V lost 6 bases, J lost 1 base, and 9 bases lay in between. The CDR3 is 14 amino acids. Looked up from germline, CDR1 is MNHEY and CDR2 is SMNVEV (reference sequence).

The V call is TRBV10-1, the J call TRBJ2-5, with 9 bases identical to TRBD2. There are 17 residues in the CDR3. The V gene end was trimmed by 2 bases and the J gene end by 1 base; junction bases not matched to a gene: 8. Germline CDR1 and CDR2: WNHNN and SYGVQD (reference sequence). Written as DNA, the CDR3 is TGCGCCAGCAGTGAGGGGGGGGCGGGAGGGTCCCAAGAGACCCAGTACTTC. Amino acids: CASSEGGAGGSQETQYF.